This T cell receptor beta chain was retrieved from a study of cytomegalovirus exposure and HLA in healthy donors. Concerning this clone: As yet, its antigen is unknown.

13 Jbeta primers and 60 Vbeta primers were used for the PCR. Repertoires were generated with immunoSEQ multiplex PCR, while TCRdb's copy carries only in-frame clones and drops some. The sample records approximately 300,000 clones, 80% to 90% being singletons. V trimming: 2 bases; J trimming: 4 bases; junction bases outside the gene matches: 8. The length of the CDR3 is 16 residues. Per germline, CDR1 SGHTA and CDR2 FQGTGA. Study outcomes and limitations: A missense variant in DCLRE1C was later tied to TCR beta V- and J-gene trimming. Cytomegalovirus association was listed for 150 to 200 TCR beta chains. Compared with the roughly 670-donor mean, an Asian-associated ancestry cluster reportedly had fewer N-insertions, according to a later analysis.

Sequenced material: PBMCs. The V call is TRBV7-3, the J call TRBJ2-3, with TRBD2 identical over 8 bases. The origin of this receptor is a woman aged 40-49 years in good health and CMV-seropositive. The CDR3 DNA sequence: TGTGCCAGCAGCTTAGCCGGGAGGGCCGGGGCAGATACGCAGTATTTT. Protein sequence: CASSLAGRAGADTQYF.